The rows below give T cell receptor beta chains drawn from one sample of a study of chronic HIV infection and antiretroviral therapy. TCRdb called the 5' RACE reads again in MiXCR, with one record for every CDR3 protein. This sample yields over 40,000 distinct CDR3 sequences, of which about a fifth are seen a single time; under 3.5% belongs to the top ten. What was sequenced was peripheral blood. These receptors were obtained from an adult who had HIV and had not received antiretroviral therapy, or was an uninfected healthy control (not recorded which). CDR3s include the opening cysteine and the closing phenylalanine or tryptophan. The D gene is left open where the match is weak. A clone size is listed for some rows: how often the clone was seen (once, few, many), or a class if it is expanded.

>NA|NA|TRBV30|TRBJ1-4
TGTGCCTGGAGGTCGGGGGTTGGGTATAATGAAAAACTGTTTTTT
CAWRSGVGYNEKLFF
>TRBD1|few|TRBV4-1|TRBJ2-7
TGCGCCAGCAGCCCGGACAGGTTAACCTACGAGCAGTACTTC
CASSPDRLTYEQYF
>NA|NA|TRBV6-4|TRBJ2-3
TGTGCCAGCAGTGACTCGACAGACACAGATACGCAGTATTTT
CASSDSTDTDTQYF
>NA|few|TRBV6-5|TRBJ1-4
TGTGCCAGCAGTTACGGACGGAATGAAAAACTGTTTTTT
CASSYGRNEKLFF
>TRBD1|few|TRBV14|TRBJ1-1
TGTGCCAGCAGCTCCTGGACAGGGAAGACCACTGAAGCTTTCTTT
CASSSWTGKTTEAFF
>NA|few|TRBV28|TRBJ1-4
TGTGCCAGCAGTTTCGCAGGGACTAATGAAAAACTGTTTTTT
CASSFAGTNEKLFF
>NA|NA|TRBV29-1|TRBJ2-7
TGCAGCGTGATGAGGGAAGAGGGAGGTAAACCCTACGAGCAGTACTTC
CSVMREEGGKPYEQYF
>TRBD2|NA|TRBV12-3/TRBV12-4|TRBJ2-5
TGTGCCAGCAGCCCTACACCCACGGGAGGCGGGGGTCCCCAGTACTTC
CASSPTPTGGGGPQYF
>NA|NA|TRBV24-1|TRBJ2-4
TGTGCCACCAGTGATTGGGGCGCCATTCAGTACTTC
CATSDWGAIQYF
>NA|NA|TRBV10-3|TRBJ2-1
TGTGCCATCAGTGAGGTATCCGTCTTTTACAATGAGCAGTTCTTC
CAISEVSVFYNEQFF
>NA|NA|TRBV27|TRBJ2-1
TGTGCCAGCACCCACTTGGACGGACCTGACAATGAGCAGTTCTTC
CASTHLDGPDNEQFF
>TRBD1|NA|TRBV28|TRBJ1-5
TGTGCCAGCAAAATAACAGGGGCCAGGTATAGCAATCAGCCCCAGCATTTT
CASKITGARYSNQPQHF
>NA|NA|TRBV29-1|TRBJ1-2
TGCAGCGCCTCCCCGGGACGGGAGGCCTACACCTTC
CSASPGREAYTF
>NA|few|TRBV6-5|TRBJ1-5
TGTGCCAGCAGTTACGGGCCGTTTAGACCCCAGCATTTT
CASSYGPFRPQHF
>NA|few|TRBV28|TRBJ1-4
TGTGCCAGCAGAGGGGTAAATAGGGAAAAACTGTTTTTT
CASRGVNREKLFF
>TRBD1|NA|TRBV4-2|TRBJ1-1
TGTGCCAGCAGCGTGACAGGGGCCACTGAAGCTTTCTTT
CASSVTGATEAFF
>TRBD2|few|TRBV20-1|TRBJ2-7
TGCAGTGCCACCGAACTAGCGGGGATCTCCTACGAGCAGTACTTC
CSATELAGISYEQYF
>TRBD1|NA|TRBV6-5|TRBJ2-7
TGTGCCAGCAGTTATTTCGAGGGGGCGTACGAGCAGTACTTC
CASSYFEGAYEQYF
>TRBD2|NA|TRBV4-1|TRBJ2-1
TGCGCCAGCAGCCAAGAAAAGGAACTAGCGGGGATCAATGAGCAGTTCTTC
CASSQEKELAGINEQFF
>NA|NA|TRBV29-1|TRBJ2-1
TGCAGCGTGAGCGTTGTGCGGGACAATGAGCAGTTCTTC
CSVSVVRDNEQFF
>NA|few|TRBV18|TRBJ2-3
TGTGCCAGCTCAACTAACCCGGGCCCTAGGTCCACAGATACGCAGTATTTT
CASSTNPGPRSTDTQYF
>TRBD1|few|TRBV5-5|TRBJ1-5
TGTGCCAGCAGCTTAAGACAGGGACGTGATCCCCAGCATTTT
CASSLRQGRDPQHF
>NA|NA|TRBV5-1|TRBJ2-5
TGCGCCAGCAGCTTCGCCCCTGACGAGACCCAGTACTTC
CASSFAPDETQYF
>TRBD1|few|TRBV27|TRBJ2-7
TGTGCCAGCAGTGCGGGACAGGGGGCGCGCGAGCAGTACTTC
CASSAGQGAREQYF
>NA|few|TRBV7-8|TRBJ1-1
TGTGCCAGCAGCCACGCCGGGAGCCTCCGGATGAACACTGAAGCTTTCTTT
CASSHAGSLRMNTEAFF
>NA|NA|TRBV19|TRBJ2-2
TGTGCCAGTGCCTCCCGGGCTGAGCTATTCACCGGGGAGCTGTTTTTT
CASASRAELFTGELFF
>TRBD1|few|TRBV5-4|TRBJ2-1
TGTGCCAGCGTCAGACAGGGAAACAATGAGCAGTTCTTC
CASVRQGNNEQFF
>NA|few|TRBV7-3|TRBJ2-4
TGTGCCAGCAGGGAACCCGGGGGATCCAAAAACATTCAGTACTTC
CASREPGGSKNIQYF
>NA|few|TRBV7-9|TRBJ2-6
TGTGCCAGCAGCTTTTCCCGGGGGGCGGCCGGGGCCAACGTCCTGACTTTC
CASSFSRGAAGANVLTF